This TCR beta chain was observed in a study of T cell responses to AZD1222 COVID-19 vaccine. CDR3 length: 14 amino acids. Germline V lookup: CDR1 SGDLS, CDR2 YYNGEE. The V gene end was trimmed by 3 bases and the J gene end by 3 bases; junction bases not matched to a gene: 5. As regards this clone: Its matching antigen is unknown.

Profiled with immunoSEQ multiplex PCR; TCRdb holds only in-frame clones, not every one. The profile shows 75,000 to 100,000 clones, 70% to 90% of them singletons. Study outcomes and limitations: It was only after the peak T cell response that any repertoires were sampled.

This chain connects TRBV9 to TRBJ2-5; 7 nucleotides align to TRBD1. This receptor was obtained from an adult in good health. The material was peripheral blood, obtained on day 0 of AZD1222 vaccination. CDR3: CASSAGQLKETQYF. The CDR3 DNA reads TGTGCCAGCAGCGCGGGACAGCTAAAAGAGACCCAGTACTTC. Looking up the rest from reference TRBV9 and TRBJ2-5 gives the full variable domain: DSGVTQTPKHLITATGQRVTLRCSPRSGDLSVYWYQQSLDQGLQFLIQYYNGEERAKGNILERFSAQQFPDLHSELNLSSLELGDSALYFCASSAGQLKETQYFGPGTRLLVL.